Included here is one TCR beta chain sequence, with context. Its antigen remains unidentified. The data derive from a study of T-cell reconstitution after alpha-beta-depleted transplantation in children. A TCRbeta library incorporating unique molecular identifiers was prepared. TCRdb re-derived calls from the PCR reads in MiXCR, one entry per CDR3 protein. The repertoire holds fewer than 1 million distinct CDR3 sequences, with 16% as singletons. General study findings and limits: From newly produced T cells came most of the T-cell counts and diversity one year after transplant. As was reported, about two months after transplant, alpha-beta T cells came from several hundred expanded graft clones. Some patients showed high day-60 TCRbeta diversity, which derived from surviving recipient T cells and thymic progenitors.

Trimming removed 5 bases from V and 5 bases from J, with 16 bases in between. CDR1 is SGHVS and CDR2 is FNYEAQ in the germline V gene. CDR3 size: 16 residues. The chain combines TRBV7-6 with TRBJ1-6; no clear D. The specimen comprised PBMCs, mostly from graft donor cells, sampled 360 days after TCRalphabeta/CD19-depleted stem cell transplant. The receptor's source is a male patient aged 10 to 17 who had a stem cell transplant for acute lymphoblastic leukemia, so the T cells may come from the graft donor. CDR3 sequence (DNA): TGTGCCAGCAGCCCGCTACATCGTATCAATAATTCACCCCTCCACTTT. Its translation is CASSPLHRINNSPLHF.